One and the same sample provided the 31 T cell receptor beta chains below, sequenced in a study of response to subunit inactivated influenza vaccine. In TCRdb, the RT-PCR reads were re-called with MiXCR into one record per CDR3 protein. Of about 190,000 distinct CDR3 sequences in the sample, about 15% were seen once. The sample here was CD8+ T cells sorted from PBMCs, taken more than 4 days after vaccination. The receptor source for this set is a man aged 50 to 59 who received an inactivated influenza vaccine.

For the CDR3, the DNA is TGCGCCAGCAGCTTCTCTAGCGGGGGAGACAATGAGCAGTTCTTC. This gives the protein CASSFSSGGDNEQFF. V usage is TRBV5-1 and J usage is TRBJ2-1; 10 nucleotides match TRBD2. Trimming at V came to 2 bases and at J to 5 bases, leaving 4 bases not matched to a gene. This CDR3 is built from 15 residues. Germline CDR1 reads SGHRS; CDR2 reads YFSETQ.

The chain has TRBV19 and TRBJ2-7, with D unclear. V was pared by 4 bases and J by 5 bases, with 15 bases between. Germline CDR1 and CDR2: LNHDA and SQIVND (reference sequence). This CDR3 is 14 amino acids long. The CDR3 sequence is CASSTLWRLDEQYF. The CDR3 nucleotides are TGTGCCAGTAGTACGCTCTGGCGTCTCGACGAGCAGTACTTC.

The CDR3 sequence: CASSPTGTPHNEQFF. For the CDR3, the DNA is TGTGCCAGCAGCCCCACCGGGACACCGCACAATGAGCAGTTCTTC. V gene TRBV9 combines with J gene TRBJ2-1; a possible D gene is TRBD1 (6 bases). This CDR3 is 15 amino acids long. Trimming removed 4 bases from V and 5 bases from J, with 16 bases in between. The germline V gene has CDR1 SGDLS and CDR2 YYNGEE.

The V call is TRBV29-1, the J call TRBJ2-1; the match to TRBD2 covers 13 bases. V lost 4 bases to trimming and J lost 4 bases; unmatched junction nucleotides: 4. The CDR3 is 15 amino acids. From germline, CDR1 is SQVTM and CDR2 ANQGSEA. The CDR3 DNA reads TGCAGCGTTGCGGCGACTAGCGGGGGGTACAATGAGCAGTTCTTC. This sequence encodes CSVAATSGGYNEQFF.

This chain joins TRBV7-6 and TRBJ2-7; D possibly corresponds to TRBD1 (6 bases). Germline V gene data show CDR1 as SGHVS and CDR2 as FNYEAQ. V was clipped by 3 bases and J by 6 bases, with 21 bases between them. The CDR3 totals 16 residues. The CDR3 sequence is CASSFQGTPPLGEQYF. The CDR3 region has the DNA TGTGCCAGCAGCTTTCAAGGGACACCCCCTTTAGGCGAGCAGTACTTC.

In this sample, this clonotype turned up a few times. The chain is built from TRBV28 and TRBJ2-7; TRBD2 agrees at 11 bases. This CDR3 has 15 amino acids. The V and J ends lost 4 bases and 2 bases, in that order; junction bases with no gene match: 4. Germline V gene sequence: CDR1 MDHEN, CDR2 SYDVKM. The CDR3 nucleotides read TGTGCCAGCAGTTACCTAGCGGGGGGCCCCTACGAGCAGTACTTC. As protein: CASSYLAGGPYEQYF.

With regard to this clonotype: Since the CDR3 does not end with the conserved phenylalanine or tryptophan, this likely comes from a read error. V gene TRBV6-5 combines with J gene TRBJ2-5, with TRBD2 identical over 8 bases. Per germline, CDR1 MNHEY and CDR2 SVGAGI. Trimming took 4 bases from V and 4 from J; bases not matched to a gene: 5. This CDR3 region has 14 residues. This CDR3 is CASSLGLGVETQYI. The DNA of the CDR3 is TGTGCCAGCAGTTTGGGACTAGGGGTAGAGACCCAGTACATC.

The chain joins TRBV19 to TRBJ1-1; D is undetermined. The germline CDR1 and CDR2 sequences are LNHDA and SQIVND (reference sequence). The CDR3 has 13 residues. The ends were cut back, 7 bases at V and 5 bases at J, with 14 bases in the middle. The CDR3, as DNA: TGTGCCAGTAACGCAGGAGTTCGAACTGAAGCTTTCTTT. It specifies CASNAGVRTEAFF.

The chain uses TRBV4-3 and TRBJ2-1; a weak D match, TRBD2 (5 bases). Germline V gives CDR1 LGHNA, CDR2 YSLEER. This CDR3 is 15 amino acids long. V lost 0 bases and J 3 bases, leaving 9 bases between the germline ends. The CDR3: CASSQDPAGYNEQFF. CDR3 DNA sequence: TGCGCCAGCAGCCAAGATCCGGCGGGCTACAATGAGCAGTTCTTC.

The chain carries TRBV7-9 and TRBJ2-7; TRBD1 agrees at 8 bases. Trimming cost V 5 bases and J 5 bases; bases outside gene matches: 8. The CDR3 has 14 residues. The germline V gene encodes CDR1 SEHNR and CDR2 FQNEAQ (reference sequence). DNA of the CDR3: TGTGCCAGCAGCCCCGGGACAGGTGTAAACGAGCAGTACTTC. As protein: CASSPGTGVNEQYF.

The rearrangement links TRBV10-3 to TRBJ2-2; TRBD1 agrees at 7 bases. V was clipped by 7 bases and J by 0 bases; unmatched bases: 8. Germline V gives CDR1 ENHRY, CDR2 SYGVKD. This CDR3 contains 16 residues. The CDR3, as DNA: TGTGCCATCACACAAGGGACAGTCTCGAACACCGGGGAGCTGTTTTTT. Translated, it gives CAITQGTVSNTGELFF.

V is TRBV6-1 and J is TRBJ2-1, with 8 bases identical to TRBD2. With 7 bases clipped from V and 2 bases from J, the junction kept 10 bases outside the gene matches. The germline V gene has CDR1 MNHNS and CDR2 SASEGT. CDR3 length: 16 residues. For the CDR3, the DNA is TGTGCCAGCACCGCGAGCGGGGGAGGAACCTACAATGAGCAGTTCTTC. Encoded protein: CASTASGGGTYNEQFF.

The chain employs TRBV15 and TRBJ2-5; the match to TRBD1 covers 8 bases. The J segment lost 7 bases and the V segment lost 8 bases, leaving 6 bases of the junction unmatched. The CDR3 is 12 residues long. Germline loops: CDR1 LNHNV, CDR2 YYDKDF (reference sequence). The CDR3 is CATGETGVTQYF. In DNA, the CDR3 is TGTGCCACCGGGGAGACAGGGGTGACCCAGTACTTC.

This chain links TRBV11-1 with TRBJ1-2; the D is unclear. Per the germline V gene, CDR1 is SGHAT and CDR2 is FQDESV (reference sequence). V gave up 5 bases and J gave up 8 bases, with 6 bases separating them. This CDR3 has 10 residues. CDR3 loop: CASSTKGYTF. As DNA, the CDR3 is TGTGCCAGCAGCACTAAAGGCTACACCTTC. The entire variable domain, with the rest obtained from reference TRBV11-1 and TRBJ1-2, is as follows: EAEVAQSPRYKITEKSQAVAFWCDPISGHATLYWYRQILGQGPELLVQFQDESVVDDSQLPKDRFSAERLKGVDSTLKIQPAELGDSAMYLCASSTKGYTFGSGTRLTVV.

The chain is built from TRBV7-6 and TRBJ2-3; 8 nucleotides align to TRBD1. The trim removed 4 bases at V and 3 bases at J, leaving 6 bases unmatched. This CDR3 spans 15 amino acids. Per germline, CDR1 SGHVS and CDR2 FNYEAQ. CDR3 DNA sequence: TGTGCCAGCAGCTGGACAGGGCGAGGGACAGATACGCAGTATTTT. This gives the protein CASSWTGRGTDTQYF.

This chain uses TRBV11-2 with TRBJ1-1; D remains unclear. The CDR3 covers 12 residues. V lost 3 bases to trimming and J lost 4 bases, with 6 bases between them. Per the germline V gene, CDR1 is SGHAT and CDR2 is FQNNGV. The CDR3 DNA follows: TGTGCCAGCAGCTTGTGGGGCACTGAAGCTTTCTTT. It codes for CASSLWGTEAFF.

The chain couples TRBV4-2 to TRBJ2-3; D may be TRBD2 (5 bases). Germline CDR1 LGHNA, CDR2 YNFKEQ. The CDR3 covers 15 residues. The V and J ends lost 4 bases and 2 bases respectively, with 13 bases between them. The CDR3 region has the DNA TGTGCCAGCAGCCTAGAACGGGGAGTCACAGATACGCAGTATTTT. Translation gives CASSLERGVTDTQYF.

This clonotype was found a few times. The chain recombines TRBV29-1 with TRBJ1-2, with 10 bases identical to TRBD1. This CDR3 comprises 13 residues. The junction had 5 bases not matched to a gene; V was cut back by 7 bases and J by 3 bases. The germline V gene encodes CDR1 SQVTM and CDR2 ANQGSEA. The CDR3 DNA reads as TGCAGCGCCAAGACAGGGGGCGACTATGGCTACACCTTC. This encodes CSAKTGGDYGYTF.

This clonotype was observed at least ten times. V is TRBV7-9 and J is TRBJ2-7; 10 bases match TRBD1. This CDR3 spans 17 amino acids. The J segment lost 5 bases and the V segment lost 4 bases, leaving 14 bases of the junction unmatched. Germline CDR1 reads SEHNR; CDR2 reads FQNEAQ (reference sequence). The CDR3 spells CASSSLHSGTGEDEQYF. Written as DNA, the CDR3 is TGTGCCAGCAGCTCACTTCATTCCGGGACAGGGGAGGACGAGCAGTACTTC.

This clonotype was seen a handful of times. The rearrangement uses TRBV5-5 and TRBJ1-5, with a weak D call TRBD1 (5 bases). Trimming left V 2 bases short and J 8 bases short, with 20 bases between. Germline CDR1 SGHKS, CDR2 YYEKEE (reference sequence). The CDR3 has 16 amino acids. The CDR3 here is CASSLGPGWMAEPQHF. Here the CDR3 DNA reads TGTGCCAGCAGCTTAGGGCCAGGGTGGATGGCGGAGCCCCAGCATTTT.

There are a few counts of this clonotype. J is TRBJ2-7 and V is TRBV5-1, with TRBD1 matching 7 bases. Per the germline V gene, CDR1 is SGHRS and CDR2 is YFSETQ. J gave up 5 bases and V 4 bases, and 6 bases lay outside the gene matches. There are 13 residues in the CDR3. The DNA of the CDR3 is TGCGCCAGCAGCGCCGGGACAGTTGACGAGCAGTACTTC. Its protein is CASSAGTVDEQYF.

This clonotype has ten or more counts. V and J are TRBV12-3 or TRBV12-4 and TRBJ2-1; D is unresolved. V shed 5 bases and J shed 11 bases, with 10 bases lying between them. This CDR3 region has 11 residues. CDR3 DNA: TGTGCCAGCAGTCGAGGTAACAAGCAGTTCTTC. Translated: CASSRGNKQFF.

CDR3 in amino acids: CAISESMASGGQETQYF. Here the CDR3 DNA reads TGTGCCATCAGTGAGTCGATGGCTAGCGGGGGTCAAGAGACCCAGTACTTC. This chain joins TRBV10-3 and TRBJ2-5; 10 bases fit TRBD2. Germline values: CDR1 ENHRY, CDR2 SYGVKD. The CDR3 contains 17 residues. Unmatched junction bases numbered 6, after V lost 0 bases and J lost 2 bases.

The chain has TRBV4-3 and TRBJ2-1; no reliable D call. The V gene's germline CDR1 is LGHNA and CDR2 YSLEER. This CDR3 spans 15 amino acids. The V end lost 6 bases, the J end lost 0 bases, and 12 bases lay between the germline ends. The CDR3 protein is CASRLRAASYNEQFF. The CDR3 coding sequence is TGCGCCAGCAGACTTCGGGCGGCCTCCTACAATGAGCAGTTCTTC.

Here the CDR3 reads CASSPRDVGGLGPEQYF. The DNA for the CDR3 is TGTGCCAGCAGCCCCCGGGATGTCGGGGGCTTGGGTCCCGAGCAGTACTTC. The V gene is TRBV14, the J gene TRBJ2-7; TRBD1 or TRBD2 may be the D gene (6 bases each). This CDR3 has 17 amino acids. Trimming took off 4 bases at V and 6 bases at J, with 25 bases between the two ends. Germline V gives CDR1 SGHDN, CDR2 FVKESK.

The rearrangement uses TRBV29-1 and TRBJ2-5, with 8 nucleotides matching TRBD2. The CDR3 loop spans 15 amino acids. Germline trimming cut 3 bases from V and 5 bases from J; bases unmatched to any gene: 11. Germline assignment: CDR1 SQVTM and CDR2 ANQGSEA. The CDR3 is CSVERRAGRGETQYF. The DNA of the CDR3 is TGCAGCGTTGAGAGGAGGGCCGGGAGGGGGGAGACCCAGTACTTC.

This clonotype was seen a handful of times. The chain carries TRBV11-3 and TRBJ2-7; TRBD2 agrees at 10 bases. Germline CDR1 is SGHNT and CDR2 is YENEEA. The CDR3 has 17 residues. The V and J ends lost 0 bases and 3 bases, in that order; junction bases with no gene match: 8. The CDR3 sequence is CASSLDLAGAALYEQYF. The CDR3 region has the DNA TGTGCCAGCAGCTTAGATCTAGCGGGGGCCGCGCTCTACGAGCAGTACTTC.

The rearrangement links TRBV15 to TRBJ2-5; D unresolved. The CDR3 runs to 12 residues. CDR1 LNHNV and CDR2 YYDKDF come from the germline V gene (reference sequence). The ends were cut back, 3 bases at V and 5 bases at J, with 7 bases in the middle. CDR3 loop: CATSSSPETQYF. The CDR3 bases are TGTGCCACCAGCAGCTCACCCGAGACCCAGTACTTC.

This clonotype came up a few times. This rearrangement joins TRBV20-1 to TRBJ2-7; 8 positions match TRBD1. The CDR3 has 14 residues. The V gene end was trimmed by 1 base and the J gene end by 4 bases; junction bases not matched to a gene: 6. Germline values: CDR1 DFQATT, CDR2 SNEGSKA (reference sequence). The CDR3 DNA reads TGCAGTGCTAGAGCAGGGGGCTTTGGTTACGAGCAGTACTTC. Its translation: CSARAGGFGYEQYF.

This clonotype occurred many times. The chain combines TRBV29-1 with TRBJ2-7; TRBD1 matches at 9 bases. J gave up 2 bases and V 6 bases, and 11 bases lay outside the gene matches. CDR1 SQVTM and CDR2 ANQGSEA come from the germline V gene. CDR3 length: 15 amino acids. The CDR3 here is CSVETGGPSPYEQYF. CDR3 DNA: TGCAGCGTGGAGACAGGGGGACCTTCTCCCTACGAGCAGTACTTC.

The chain has TRBV12-3 or TRBV12-4 and TRBJ2-1, with D possibly matching TRBD2 (6 bases). There are 15 residues in the CDR3. The V gene lost 11 bases and the J gene lost 6 bases, with 23 bases spanning the gap. The DNA of the CDR3 is TGTGCCTGCAAGAGAGGATACGGGACTTTCAATGAGCAGTTCTTC. This translates into CACKRGYGTFNEQFF.